The T cell receptor (beta chain) described here comes from a study of regulatory T cells in long-lasting Graves disease. Arm-PCR of CDR3 regions and iRepertoire HTBI primers were the basis on which TCR beta libraries were built. TCRdb analysed the multiplex PCR reads with MiXCR anew, one entry per CDR3 protein. The table has a few hundred thousand distinct CDR3 sequences, 15% to 20% seen once. The germline V gene has CDR1 SGDLS and CDR2 YYNGEE. The CDR3 is made up of 12 amino acids. Trimming cost V 3 bases and J 10 bases, with 11 bases left between them. Indicated time point: newly diagnosed GD, antithyroid drugs for less than 3 months. PBMCs provided the RNA from which the TCR library was made. Patients were from an endocrinology department in Xi'an, China. This sample was shared with a second study, whose subject was T cells in Graves' hyperthyroidism and ophthalmopathy. According to that study: Most expanded thyroid clonotypes above 0.001 also appeared in blood.

This TCR came from a woman between 18 and 30 years old with Graves disease. This chain joins TRBV9 and TRBJ2-1; D gene unclear. Source: peripheral blood mononuclear cells (PBMCs), taken at new diagnosis, from a patient treated with antithyroid drugs. For the CDR3, the DNA is TGTGCCAGCAGCGCCCAAAGTGGGGAGCAGTTCTTC. It specifies CASSAQSGEQFF.